This T cell receptor beta chain was documented in a study of T cell changes during pregnancy in multiple sclerosis (dated by TCRdb to about 2019). Background for the entire study: The study looked at changes in the T cell repertoire across pregnancy in women with multiple sclerosis.

The protocol used for the library was the immunoSEQ multiplex PCR assay. TCRdb mirrors the immuneACCESS table, restricted to in-frame sequences. Some clones are absent from its copies; in checked studies, under half trace to an unresolved V gene, and the reason for the others is unknown. Across this sample there are 73,000 or so clones, with 90% seen only once. More than 8% of the sample goes to the ten largest clones. In its sample, this clone was seen a few times. Its antigen remains undetermined. Per-nucleotide qualities are absent, and no much larger clonotype sits a single base away. Inclusive of the bounding cysteine and phenylalanine, the CDR3 is 14 residues long. The read is trimmed to its CDR3 DNA, 42 bases read in frame from base 1. The CDR1 and CDR2 encoded by the germline V gene are SGHRS and YFSETQ. V loses 2 bases at its end and J loses 1 base; junction bases beyond the gene matches: 2.

The rearranged chain carries TRBV5-1 and TRBJ1-1, with 7 bases in between that match TRBD1. This sequence was found in a female donor in good health, enrolled as a control in a pregnancy study. The sample here was peripheral blood, taken after pregnancy. The nucleotide sequence is given as TGCGCCAGCAGCTTTACAGGGGCGAACACTGAAGCTTTCTTT. The translation is CASSFTGANTEAFF.